These T cell receptor beta chains were read from a single sample in a study of radiotherapy plus CTLA-4 blockade in lung cancer. TCRdb's copy holds only in-frame clones and misses some; the assay was immunoSEQ multiplex PCR. Altogether about 110,000 clones are present, approximately 87% being singletons, with the ten largest covering 2.4%. Material: peripheral blood, obtained from a patient treated with radiotherapy plus ipilimumab. Every receptor here comes from a human donor with non-small cell lung cancer that progressed on radiotherapy plus ipilimumab. Some clones in this sample may be carry-over from other donors' samples. Both conserved end residues are part of each CDR3. Each record gives: clone size, J gene, CDR3 length, V gene, D gene, CDR3 DNA, CDR3 protein. A D gene is named only where the DNA matches it firmly. Only some rows state a clone size, as once, few, many or a class for expanded clones.

-	TRBJ1-1	14	TRBV28	TRBD1	TGTGCCAGCAGTTTCGACAGGGGGCTAACTGAAGCTTTCTTT	CASSFDRGLTEAFF
-	TRBJ2-1	14	TRBV7-2	TRBD2	TGTGCCAGCAGGCGGGGGGGCCAAAACAATGAGCAGTTCTTC	CASRRGGQNNEQFF
-	TRBJ1-2	21	TRBV19	-	TGTGCCAGTAGTATAGCCCGAAACTCCGGGACACCGGGAGGGGCTAACTATGGCTACACCTTC	CASSIARNSGTPGGANYGYTF
-	TRBJ1-1	13	TRBV7-2	TRBD1	TGTGCCAGCAGCGAAGGGGGCTACACTGAAGCTTTCTTT	CASSEGGYTEAFF
-	TRBJ2-3	12	TRBV29-1	TRBD2	TGCAGCGGTACTAGCGTCACAGATACGCAGTATTTT	CSGTSVTDTQYF
-	TRBJ2-7	15	TRBV18	-	TGTGCCAGCTCACCGTCGACAGTTCCTACCTACGAGCAGTACTTC	CASSPSTVPTYEQYF
-	TRBJ2-1	16	TRBV5-4	TRBD2	TGTGCCAGCAGCTTGGCCGCACTAGCGGGGGCCACAAAAGAGTTCTTC	CASSLAALAGATKEFF
medium-sized	TRBJ1-5	15	TRBV4-2	-	TGTGCCAGCAGCCATCGACAGACCCTCGATCAGCCCCAGCATTTT	CASSHRQTLDQPQHF
-	TRBJ1-5	14	TRBV9	-	TGTGCCAGCAGCGGCCAGGGTCGCAATCAGCCCCAGCATTTT	CASSGQGRNQPQHF
-	TRBJ2-2	14	TRBV5-1	TRBD1	TGCGCCAGCAGCAACGGACAGGGTGGCGGGGAGCTGTTTTTT	CASSNGQGGGELFF
few	TRBJ1-1	14	TRBV2	-	TGTGCCAGCAGTGAATTGGGCCAGGGGACTGAAGCTTTCTTT	CASSELGQGTEAFF
-	TRBJ1-1	12	TRBV2	TRBD1	TGTGCCAGCAGTGCCCACAGGGGTCTAGCTTTCTTT	CASSAHRGLAFF
-	TRBJ1-1	12	TRBV30	-	TGTGCCTGGAGTGTACCGGGTCCTGAAGCTTTCTTT	CAWSVPGPEAFF
-	TRBJ2-6	15	TRBV2	-	TGTGCCAGCAGCCCAACAGGGACTGGGGCCAACGTCCTGACTTTC	CASSPTGTGANVLTF
-	TRBJ1-1	14	TRBV27	-	TGTGCCAGCAGTTTGGAAATGTGGGGGGCCGAAGCTTTCTTT	CASSLEMWGAEAFF
-	TRBJ1-1	13	TRBV6-5	-	TGTGCCAGCAGTTACTGGGGTAACACTGAAGCTTTCTTT	CASSYWGNTEAFF
few	TRBJ2-1	14	TRBV6-1	-	TGTGCCACAGAAGGAGAACGAGTCTACAATGAGCAGTTCTTC	CATEGERVYNEQFF
-	TRBJ2-3	15	TRBV2	TRBD2	TGTGCCAGCCCGATGGGGACTAGCGGCACAGATACGCAGTATTTT	CASPMGTSGTDTQYF
-	TRBJ2-3	13	TRBV29-1	-	TGCAGCGTTGAACGGGACTGGAGCTATACGCAGTATTTT	CSVERDWSYTQYF
-	TRBJ2-7	18	TRBV4-2	-	TGTGCCAGCAGCCAAGACCGGGGAGGCTTTTCACGCTGGGACGAGCAGTACTTC	CASSQDRGGFSRWDEQYF
-	TRBJ2-7	18	TRBV4-3	-	TGCGCCAGCAGCCAAGATCTAGGGACCCCAGGCATCTTCTACGAGCAGTACTTC	CASSQDLGTPGIFYEQYF
-	TRBJ1-3	18	TRBV5-5	TRBD1	TGTGCCAGCAGATTCCGGGACAGCGCCTCGGGATGGAATTTCCCCATATATTTT	CASRFRDSASGWNFPIYF
-	TRBJ1-4	13	TRBV15	-	TGTGCCACCAGCAGAGGGCTTGGTGAAAAACTGTTTTTT	CATSRGLGEKLFF
few	TRBJ1-2	14	TRBV15	-	TGTGCCACCAGCAGAGGTGTTACGTACTATGGCTACACCTTC	CATSRGVTYYGYTF
-	TRBJ2-1	12	TRBV5-8	-	TGTGCCAGCAGGCTCCCGGGCAGTCAGCAGTTCTTC	CASRLPGSQQFF
-	TRBJ2-7	16	TRBV19	TRBD1	TGTGCCAGTAGTTCGGGACAGGGGAAATACTCCTACGAGCAGTACTTC	CASSSGQGKYSYEQYF
-	TRBJ2-7	15	TRBV5-8	-	TGTGCCAGCAGCTTGGAGGTGACTATAATCCACGAGCAGTACTTC	CASSLEVTIIHEQYF
-	TRBJ1-1	13	TRBV5-1	-	TGCGCCAGCAAACAGGGCGCGAACACTGAAGCTTTCTTT	CASKQGANTEAFF
-	TRBJ2-3	15	TRBV4-2	TRBD2	TGTGCCAGCAGCCCCCTCCTAGCGGGGGTAGATACGCAGTATTTT	CASSPLLAGVDTQYF
-	TRBJ2-5	16	TRBV5-1	TRBD1	TGCGCCAGCAGCCTCGGGACAGGGGGCTCGGAAGAGACCCAGTACTTC	CASSLGTGGSEETQYF
-	TRBJ1-2	14	TRBV29-1	-	TGCAGCGTCGCCGGGTGGGAGGGGGACTATGGCTACACCTTC	CSVAGWEGDYGYTF
-	TRBJ2-7	14	TRBV6-5	-	TGTGCCAGCAGTTACTCGCACCACTCCTACGAGCAGTACTTC	CASSYSHHSYEQYF
-	TRBJ1-4	16	TRBV18	TRBD1	TGTGCCAGCTCACCACCGGGGACAGAAACTAATGAAAAACTGTTTTTT	CASSPPGTETNEKLFF
-	TRBJ1-5	17	TRBV2	-	TGTGCCAGCAGTGACGTTTCCGAGACAGCGAGCAATCAGCCCCAGCATTTT	CASSDVSETASNQPQHF
-	TRBJ1-3	20	TRBV6-1	TRBD1	TGTGCCAGCAGTGACAGGTTCGGACAGGGAGGTCTTTCCTCTGGAAACACCATATATTTT	CASSDRFGQGGLSSGNTIYF
-	TRBJ1-3	15	TRBV28	TRBD1	TGTGCCAGCCATGCAGCAGGGGGCTCTGGAAACACCATATATTTT	CASHAAGGSGNTIYF
few	TRBJ1-5	16	TRBV4-3	TRBD1	TGCGCCAGCAGCCAAATATCACAGGGGGTCCAGCGGCCCCAGCATTTT	CASSQISQGVQRPQHF
-	TRBJ2-3	15	TRBV27	-	TGTGCCAGCAGTTTATTCGAGGCTAGCACAGATACGCAGTATTTT	CASSLFEASTDTQYF
-	TRBJ1-4	17	TRBV18	-	TGTGCCAGCTCACCACAGGGGCCATTGACAACTAATGAAAAACTGTTTTTT	CASSPQGPLTTNEKLFF
-	TRBJ2-7	13	TRBV29-1	TRBD1	TGCAGCGCTGGGGGACAGGGGGACTACGAGCAGTACTTC	CSAGGQGDYEQYF
-	TRBJ1-2	12	TRBV10-3	-	TGTGCCATCAGTGTTGGGGACTATGGCTACACCTTC	CAISVGDYGYTF